The entry below describes one T cell receptor beta chain. The J segment lost 4 bases and the V segment lost 3 bases, leaving 6 bases of the junction unmatched. The CDR3 is 15 amino acids. Germline V lookup: CDR1 LNHNV, CDR2 YYDKDF (reference sequence). The sample originates from a study of blood T cells in healthy people across ages. Combining a sample-barcoded 5' primer with a J-beta primer mix, a second PCR ran for 7 to 11 cycles. Each cDNA molecule, via a template-switch adaptor with 12 random nucleotides, was tagged. TCRdb recomputed calls from the 5' RACE reads with MiXCR, one row per CDR3 protein. Counted here are approximately 810,000 distinct CDR3 sequences, around 36% occurring once; the ten biggest clones make up about an eighth.

This TCR was recovered from a man between 18 and 35 years old in good health. The specimen sequenced was blood. This sequence joins TRBV15 and TRBJ2-3; TRBD2 agrees at 8 bases. The CDR3 region is CATSSRSGGSDTQYF. DNA of the CDR3: TGTGCCACCAGCAGCCGGTCGGGGGGGTCAGATACGCAGTATTTT.